This TCR beta chain stems from a study of T cell responses to AZD1222 COVID-19 vaccine. Trimming took 0 bases from V and 0 from J, leaving 5 bases between them. Germline loops: CDR1 KGHSY, CDR2 FQNENV. The CDR3 totals 14 residues. Study conclusions and caveats: Targeting of unmutated variant regions was reportedly seen in nearly half of spike-specific TCRs. Recipients of AZD1222 seropositive at baseline numbered only 6 or 7. Mostly white British, mostly female donors; authors suggested clonal diversity may be underestimated. Spike was spanned by vaccine-associated CD4 TCRs, which were dominant at 160-218 and 743-854.

Sequencing was performed with immunoSEQ multiplex PCR; in TCRdb, only in-frame clones are kept and a portion is missing. The data show some 110,000 clones, more than 80% seen once. To note about this clone: Its cognate antigen is unknown.

The input for sequencing was peripheral blood, taken on day 0 of AZD1222 vaccination. The TCR comes from an adult in good health. The chain is built from TRBV16 and TRBJ1-1; the D is unclear. Here the CDR3 DNA reads TGTGCCAGCAGCCAATCCCAGGTGAACACTGAAGCTTTCTTT. Its protein is CASSQSQVNTEAFF. The full variable domain, its missing parts supplied by reference TRBV16 and TRBJ1-1, is GEEVAQTPKHLVRGEGQKAKLYCAPIKGHSYVFWYQQVLKNEFKFLISFQNENVFDETGMPKERFSAKCLPNSPCSLEIQATKLEDSAVYFCASSQSQVNTEAFFGQGTRLTVV.